Presented here are 32 T cell receptor beta chains from one specimen sequenced in a study of T cell responses to AZD1222 COVID-19 vaccine. Generated by immunoSEQ multiplex PCR, the TCRdb table keeps only in-frame clones and is missing some. The table records about 140,000 clones, more than 75% of them present only once. Source: peripheral blood, taken 28 days after the second AZD1222 dose. These receptors all come from an adult who received the AZD1222 COVID-19 vaccine.

The CDR3 nucleotides are TGTGCCAGCAGTAGCCAAGTGGTTCAGGGCTGGACTAATGAAAAACTGTTTTTT. It codes for CASSSQVVQGWTNEKLFF. This chain joins TRBV7-8 and TRBJ1-4; possible D gene TRBD1, 5 bases. The CDR3 is 18 residues long. Germline V lookup: CDR1 SGHVS, CDR2 FQNEAQ. V lost 6 bases, J lost 2 bases, and 22 bases lay in between.

V usage is TRBV6-5 and J usage is TRBJ2-1; 8 bases are a match to TRBD1. The germline gives CDR1 MNHEY, CDR2 SVGAGI. The CDR3 totals 16 residues. V was clipped by 4 bases and J by 5 bases; unmatched bases: 10. The CDR3 bases are TGTGCCAGCAGTTCGTTTTCCGGGACAGGCAACAATGAGCAGTTCTTC. Its translation: CASSSFSGTGNNEQFF.

The chain uses TRBV28 and TRBJ1-2; a possible D gene is TRBD1 (6 bases). CDR1 and CDR2 from the germline V gene are MDHEN and SYDVKM. There are 12 residues in the CDR3. V was shortened by 5 bases and J by 6 bases, with 10 bases between the two germline ends. Here the CDR3 reads CASSKQGNGYTF. CDR3 DNA sequence: TGTGCCAGCAGTAAACAGGGCAATGGCTACACCTTC.

This clone showed up just once. CDR3 residues: CASSLAPGLNTEAFF. The CDR3 DNA follows: TGCGCCAGCAGCTTGGCCCCGGGATTGAACACTGAAGCTTTCTTT. This sequence joins TRBV5-1 and TRBJ1-1; D not resolved. Germline lookup yields CDR1 SGHRS and CDR2 YFSETQ. This CDR3 has 15 residues. Trimming took off 0 bases at V and 0 bases at J, with 9 bases between the two ends.

The V call is TRBV28, the J call TRBJ1-2; perhaps TRBD1 as D (5 bases). V lost 3 bases and J lost 4, with 15 bases in between. Germline values: CDR1 MDHEN, CDR2 SYDVKM. The CDR3 consists of 15 residues. CDR3 coding DNA: TGTGCCAGCAGTTTTCGAGGGGCAGGTACCTATGGCTACACCTTC. Residues: CASSFRGAGTYGYTF.

This CDR3 reads CASQVNRGYTF. DNA of the CDR3: TGTGCCTCACAGGTGAATCGTGGCTACACCTTC. The chain couples TRBV28 to TRBJ1-2; weak D call: TRBD1 (5 bases). In germline, CDR1 is MDHEN, CDR2 SYDVKM. CDR3 length equals 11 residues. Trimming removed 11 bases from V and 7 bases from J, with 14 bases in between.

V and J are TRBV7-2 and TRBJ1-5; D uncertain. The length of the CDR3 is 13 residues. V gave up 0 bases and J gave up 8 bases, with 8 bases separating them. Per germline, CDR1 SGHTA and CDR2 FQGNSA. The CDR3 region is CASSLAAGEPQHF. In nucleotides, the CDR3 is TGTGCCAGCAGCTTAGCGGCGGGTGAGCCCCAGCATTTT.

The chain recombines TRBV24-1 with TRBJ2-3, with TRBD2 matching over 7 bases. The ends lost 0 bases at V and 6 bases at J; junction bases unmatched: 8. The CDR3 totals 16 residues. CDR1 KGHDR and CDR2 SFDVKD come from the germline V gene. The CDR3 nucleotides are TGTGCCACCAGTGATTTGAGGTCTAGCGGTGCGGATACGCAGTATTTT. Translating gives CATSDLRSSGADTQYF.

The chain combines TRBV5-1 with TRBJ1-1; tentative D call: TRBD1 (6 bases). Per the germline V gene, CDR1 is SGHRS and CDR2 is YFSETQ. Deletions cut 5 bases from V and 4 bases from J, with 15 bases between. The length of the CDR3 is 14 residues. CDR3 nucleotide sequence: TGCGCCAGCAGTTCGACCCTCAGGGGCACTGAAGCTTTCTTT. Translating it yields CASSSTLRGTEAFF.

This chain joins TRBV7-2 and TRBJ2-1; 7 bases map to TRBD2. The J segment lost 5 bases and the V segment lost 5 bases, leaving 6 bases of the junction unmatched. CDR1 and CDR2 (germline): SGHTA, FQGNSA. The CDR3 extends over 14 amino acids. The CDR3 is CASSPVGTNNEQFF. As DNA, the CDR3 is TGTGCCAGCAGCCCGGTAGGGACTAACAATGAGCAGTTCTTC.

The chain couples TRBV6-1 to TRBJ1-2, with D perhaps TRBD1 (5 bases). The CDR3 loop spans 15 amino acids. Germline CDR1 MNHNS, CDR2 SASEGT. Trimming shortened V by 3 bases and J by 4 bases, and 15 bases separated the two germline ends. DNA for the CDR3: TGTGCCAGCAGTGACACAGGTATCCCCATCTATGGCTACACCTTC. Its translation: CASSDTGIPIYGYTF.

Comment on this clone: One end of the junction is discordant with germline, which a read error may explain. This sequence joins TRBV7-7 and TRBJ2-1; D is perhaps TRBD2 (5 bases). The CDR3 sequence is 13 residues long. The germline V gene encodes CDR1 SSHAT and CDR2 FNYEAQ (reference sequence). The CDR3 DNA reads TGTGCTAGCAGCCTCACTGCCGGCGGGGAGCAGTTCTTC. Amino acids: CASSLTAGGEQFF.

The rearrangement links TRBV11-2 to TRBJ2-3; 7 bases match TRBD2. The V gene's germline CDR1 is SGHAT and CDR2 FQNNGV. Trimming removed 5 bases from V and 5 bases from J; junction bases left unmatched: 4. The CDR3 has 13 amino acids. Here the CDR3 reads CASSGGGGDTQYF. The CDR3, as DNA: TGTGCCAGCAGCGGGGGGGGTGGAGATACGCAGTATTTT.

This chain links TRBV7-8 with TRBJ1-4; 7 bases align to TRBD1. From germline, CDR1 is SGHVS and CDR2 FQNEAQ. The CDR3 is 16 amino acids. V was clipped by 5 bases and J by 5 bases; unmatched bases: 11. CDR3 sequence reads: CASSRFVGTDNEKLFF. CDR3 nucleotide sequence: TGTGCCAGCAGCCGGTTTGTGGGGACAGACAATGAAAAACTGTTTTTT.

The chain couples TRBV3-1 (or the pseudogene TRBV3-2) to TRBJ2-1; 8 positions agree with TRBD2. This CDR3 spans 16 amino acids. The V and J ends lost 4 bases and 2 bases, in that order; junction bases with no gene match: 7. Germline values: CDR1 LGHDT, CDR2 YNNKEL (reference sequence). In DNA form, the CDR3 reads TGTGCCAGCAGCCGCCCGGGGGGGCCCGCCTACAATGAGCAGTTCTTC. Residues: CASSRPGGPAYNEQFF.

Only one count was recorded for this clone. This chain joins TRBV4-2 and TRBJ2-2; TRBD1 agrees at 7 bases. This CDR3 contains 15 residues. Germline V gene data show CDR1 as LGHNA and CDR2 as YNFKEQ. The J segment lost 5 bases and the V segment lost 4 bases, leaving 7 bases of the junction unmatched. In DNA form, the CDR3 reads TGTGCCAGCAGCCTAAACGACAGGGCGACCGGGGAGCTGTTTTTT. Translating it yields CASSLNDRATGELFF.

The gene calls are TRBV24-1 and TRBJ2-3; TRBD2 matches at 7 bases. With 11 bases clipped from V and 2 bases from J, the junction kept 6 bases outside the gene matches. Per the germline V gene, CDR1 is KGHDR and CDR2 is SFDVKD. The CDR3 is 13 residues long. CDR3 DNA: TGTGCCATTGGGGGGGGTGCCACAGATACGCAGTATTTT. Translation gives CAIGGGATDTQYF.

This chain joins TRBV27 and TRBJ2-1; 10 nucleotides agree with TRBD2. With 6 bases clipped from V and 6 bases from J, the junction kept 11 bases outside the gene matches. Germline-derived CDR1 and CDR2 are MNHEY and SMNVEV (reference sequence). CDR3 length: 16 amino acids. The CDR3 loop is CASSDFLLAGPNEQFF. CDR3 nucleotides: TGTGCCAGCAGCGACTTCCTACTAGCGGGACCCAATGAGCAGTTCTTC.

This clone was detected only once. The rearrangement joins TRBV18 to TRBJ2-3; TRBD1 might be the D (5 bases). This CDR3 comprises 15 residues. V lost 1 base and J lost 4, with 12 bases in between. CDR1 and CDR2 from the germline V gene are KGHSH and LQKENI. The DNA of the CDR3 is TGTGCCAGCTCACCACTAAATCAGGGTTCAGATACGCAGTATTTT. It translates to CASSPLNQGSDTQYF. The full variable domain, with the rest looked up from reference TRBV18 and TRBJ2-3, is NAGVMQNPRHLVRRRGQEARLRCSPMKGHSHVYWYRQLPEEGLKFMVYLQKENIIDESGMPKERFSAEFPKEGPSILRIQQVVRGDSAAYFCASSPLNQGSDTQYFGPGTRLTVL.

The chain couples TRBV4-1 to TRBJ1-5, with D tentatively TRBD1 (6 bases). V lost 0 bases, J lost 4 bases, and 16 bases lay in between. Looked up from germline, CDR1 is MGHRA and CDR2 is YSYEKL. The length of the CDR3 is 17 residues. As DNA, the CDR3 is TGCGCCAGCAGCCAAGAGGCGGACAGAAAGTCGAATCAGCCCCAGCATTTT. Its protein product is CASSQEADRKSNQPQHF.

The chain couples TRBV7-2 to TRBJ2-7, with 8 bases aligning to TRBD1. CDR1 and CDR2 (germline): SGHTA, FQGNSA. The trim removed 4 bases at V and 5 bases at J, leaving 7 bases unmatched. This CDR3 is 14 amino acids long. The CDR3 loop is CASSSATGEDEQYF. CDR3 sequence (DNA): TGTGCCAGCAGCTCGGCGACAGGGGAGGACGAGCAGTACTTC.

V is TRBV2 and J is TRBJ1-5; 8 bases are shared with TRBD1. CDR1 and CDR2 from the germline V gene are SNHLY and FYNNEI. There are 13 residues in the CDR3. J lost 0 bases, V lost 11 bases, and 3 bases had no gene match. The DNA for the CDR3 is TGTGCCGGACAGGGTTCTAGCAATCAGCCCCAGCATTTT. Protein product: CAGQGSSNQPQHF.

This clone was picked up one time. The rearrangement joins TRBV7-2 to TRBJ2-4, with D maybe TRBD1 (5 bases). The CDR3 has 12 amino acids. V lost 5 bases, J lost 6 bases, and 8 bases lay in between. CDR1 is SGHTA and CDR2 is FQGNSA in the germline V gene. The chain's CDR3 is CASSHRINIQYF. The DNA for the CDR3 is TGTGCCAGCAGCCACAGGATAAACATTCAGTACTTC.

The chain combines TRBV11-2 with TRBJ1-4; D call uncertain. The germline CDR1 and CDR2 sequences are SGHAT and FQNNGV. The ends were cut back, 4 bases at V and 0 bases at J, with 12 bases in the middle. The CDR3 totals 16 residues. The CDR3 nucleotides read TGTGCCAGCAGCTCTAGCGTGGGAGCAACTAATGAAAAACTGTTTTTT. Its translation is CASSSSVGATNEKLFF.

The chain carries TRBV6-1 and TRBJ1-6; no clear D gene. This CDR3 contains 14 residues. V dropped 2 bases and J dropped 9 bases, with 11 bases sitting between them. The germline CDR1 and CDR2 sequences are MNHNS and SASEGT. In DNA, the CDR3 is TGTGCCAGCAGTGAATGGGGTCGTGGTTCACCCCTCCACTTT. Its protein is CASSEWGRGSPLHF.

The rearrangement uses TRBV15 and TRBJ2-5, with 13 bases fitting TRBD2. This CDR3 has 17 amino acids. V dropped 3 bases and J dropped 5; count of bases not matched to a gene: 9. CDR1 and CDR2 from the germline V gene are LNHNV and YYDKDF (reference sequence). The CDR3 DNA reads as TGTGCCACCAGCAGGACTAGCGGGGGGCGTTTACGGGAGACCCAGTACTTC. This encodes CATSRTSGGRLRETQYF.

The rearrangement links TRBV29-1 to TRBJ2-1; 9 bases are shared with TRBD2. The CDR3 is 14 residues long. From germline, CDR1 is SQVTM and CDR2 ANQGSEA. V was pared by 3 bases and J by 10 bases, with 10 bases of the junction left unmatched. CDR3 nucleotide sequence: TGCAGCGTTGACGTTGCGGGAGGGCTCGGAGAGCAGTTCTTC. The encoded protein is CSVDVAGGLGEQFF.

V and J are TRBV19 and TRBJ2-6; D is possibly TRBD1 or TRBD2 (6 bases each). CDR1 and CDR2 from the germline V gene are LNHDA and SQIVND (reference sequence). The V gene lost 7 bases and the J gene lost 2 bases, with 9 bases spanning the gap. The CDR3 consists of 14 residues. CDR3 region: CASKEGAGANVLTF. For the CDR3, the DNA is TGTGCCAGTAAGGAGGGGGCTGGGGCCAACGTCCTGACTTTC. Complete variable domain (other parts from reference TRBV19 and TRBJ2-6): DGGITQSPKYLFRKEGQNVTLSCEQNLNHDAMYWYRQDPGQGLRLIYYSQIVNDFQKGDIAEGYSVSREKKESFPLTVTSAQKNPTAFYLCASKEGAGANVLTFGAGSRLTVL.

This clone was picked up one time. The rearrangement joins TRBV28 to TRBJ1-2, with D unclear. In germline, CDR1 is MDHEN, CDR2 SYDVKM. V lost 2 bases, J lost 7 bases, and 8 bases lay in between. The CDR3 consists of 12 residues. The DNA of the CDR3 is TGTGCCAGCAGTTTACCTATTCGTGGCTACACCTTC. Translated: CASSLPIRGYTF.

This clone showed up just a few times. Other DNA sequences within the sample encode an identical CDR3. The J gene is TRBJ1-1, the V gene TRBV20-1; D remains ambiguous. Germline values: CDR1 DFQATT, CDR2 SNEGSKA (reference sequence). Trimming stripped 0 bases from V and 7 bases from J, with 6 bases between. CDR3 size: 11 residues. CDR3 sequence reads: CSARDLGEAFF. In DNA form, the CDR3 reads TGCAGTGCTAGAGATCTTGGTGAAGCTTTCTTT.

The chain links TRBV3-1 (or the pseudogene TRBV3-2) to TRBJ1-6; 7 nucleotides align to TRBD1. V dropped 0 bases and J dropped 6; count of bases not matched to a gene: 5. This CDR3 has 16 amino acids. Germline CDR1 is LGHDT and CDR2 is YNNKEL (reference sequence). The CDR3 DNA is TGTGCCAGCAGCCAAGATGGAGGGGGCAGTAATTCACCCCTCCACTTT. The encoded protein is CASSQDGGGSNSPLHF.

The V and J genes are TRBV19 and TRBJ2-1; D unresolved. Trimming stripped 10 bases from V and 9 bases from J, with 19 bases between. In germline, CDR1 is LNHDA, CDR2 SQIVND (reference sequence). CDR3 size: 13 residues. This chain's CDR3 is CATRNPPSGEQFF. In DNA, the CDR3 is TGTGCCACTCGGAACCCCCCTAGTGGTGAGCAGTTCTTC.